Described below is a single T cell receptor beta chain sequence and its context. These data are taken from a study of OX40 agonist ivuxolimab in advanced cancers. Overall study context: Treatment of patients was with ivuxolimab, an agonistic anti-OX40 (CD134) antibody. In three patients, partial responses were observed, one with hepatocellular carcinoma and two with cutaneous melanoma. Ivuxolimab, which patients received intravenously every 2 weeks, was dosed at 0.01 to 10 mg/kg.

There are 16 residues in the CDR3. Germline CDR1 and CDR2: SGHAT and FQNNGV. Trimming stripped 2 bases from V and 6 bases from J, with 18 bases between. The method was immunoSEQ multiplex PCR; TCRdb's version includes in-frame clones alone and lacks a portion of them. The repertoire has 70,000 to 100,000 clones, around four fifths of them found once; the top ten carry 0.95% to 1.2%. Collection of blood occurred at baseline, at cycle 4 day 1, and at cycle 7 day 1. The chain has TRBV11-2 and TRBJ2-3, with a possible D match to TRBD1 (6 bases). The clonotype was recovered from an adult with an advanced solid tumor such as melanoma, head and neck, liver or kidney cancer. Source: CD4+ or CD8+ T cells sorted from blood, taken in a trial of the OX40 agonist ivuxolimab. CDR3 coding DNA: TGTGCCAGCAGCTTACAGGGGCTATGGCAGAGGGATACGCAGTATTTT. This encodes CASSLQGLWQRDTQYF.